Each of the 2 T cell receptor beta chains below was sequenced from the same sample in a study of cytotoxic CD8 clonotypes in ibrutinib-treated CLL. TCRdb's table, derived via immunoSEQ multiplex PCR, lists solely in-frame clones and lacks some. Found here are some 120,000 clones, roughly 84% of them singletons; the top ten hold 3.3%. Source: PBMCs, taken after 24 months of ibrutinib treatment. These receptors originate from a human donor with chronic lymphocytic leukemia.

This chain links TRBV5-5 with TRBJ2-7; D not resolved. The CDR3 totals 14 residues. V dropped 6 bases and J dropped 2 bases, with 15 bases sitting between them. From germline, CDR1 is SGHKS and CDR2 YYEKEE (reference sequence). CDR3 DNA sequence: TGTGCCAGCAACCCCAGACATGGGGCCTACGAGCAGTACTTC. Translation: CASNPRHGAYEQYF. Based on the CDR3 plus reference TRBV5-5 and TRBJ2-7, the full variable domain is DAGVTQSPTHLIKTRGQQVTLRCSPISGHKSVSWYQQVLGQGPQFIFQYYEKEERGRGNFPDRFSARQFPNYSSELNVNALLLGDSALYLCASNPRHGAYEQYFGPGTRLTVT.

The chain carries TRBV6-6 and TRBJ1-1, with no clear D. Germline CDR1 and CDR2: MNHNY and SVGAGI (reference sequence). The CDR3 consists of 12 residues. Trimming shortened V by 5 bases and J by 7 bases, and 11 bases separated the two germline ends. CDR3 in amino acids: CASSASWDEAFF. Here the CDR3 DNA reads TGTGCCAGCAGTGCGTCGTGGGATGAAGCTTTCTTT.